The 19 T cell receptor beta chains presented below share a single source sample, sequenced in a study of PD-1 blockade in classical Hodgkin lymphoma. Assay used: immunoSEQ multiplex PCR; TCRdb lists only in-frame clones, some missing. Counted here are 35,000 to 50,000 clones, roughly 70% occurring once; the ten biggest clones make up around 3%. The time point denotes: cycle 4 day 1 (C4D1), after 5 to 7 weeks of nivolumab. Every single patient, without exception, relapsed after autologous stem cell transplantation, and brentuximab vedotin exposure varied. This specimen consisted of peripheral blood mononuclear cells (PBMCs), obtained before the fourth cycle of nivolumab. These receptors were obtained from a human donor with classical Hodgkin lymphoma.

This chain connects TRBV5-6 to TRBJ2-1; 7 nucleotides line up with TRBD2. This CDR3 spans 15 amino acids. With 0 bases clipped from V and 2 bases from J, the junction kept 2 bases outside the gene matches. Looked up from germline, CDR1 is SGHDT and CDR2 is YYEEEE. The CDR3 sequence is CASSLGREPYNEQFF. CDR3 in DNA: TGTGCCAGCAGCTTGGGGCGGGAGCCCTACAATGAGCAGTTCTTC.

V is TRBV18 and J is TRBJ1-4; 9 nucleotides agree with TRBD1. CDR1 KGHSH and CDR2 LQKENI come from the germline V gene. V was clipped by 3 bases and J by 4 bases; unmatched bases: 0. The CDR3 consists of 14 residues. This CDR3 is CASSPDRGNEKLFF. DNA of the CDR3: TGTGCCAGCTCACCGGACAGGGGTAATGAAAAACTGTTTTTT.

Worth noting for this clone: Germline is not matched at one junction end, which may reflect a read error. The chain couples TRBV5-6 to TRBJ1-5; TRBD1 might be the D (6 bases). Germline V gene data show CDR1 as SGHDT and CDR2 as YYEEEE. There are 15 residues in the CDR3. The CDR3 here is CASSLVGGPDQSQHF. DNA of the CDR3: TGTGCCAGCAGCTTGGTGGGGGGGCCAGATCAGTCCCAGCATTTT.

V usage is TRBV6-5 and J usage is TRBJ2-7; 10 nucleotides agree with TRBD1. V shed 2 bases, J shed 2 bases, and the junction held 3 bases outside the gene matches. The length of the CDR3 is 15 residues. CDR1 and CDR2 from the germline V gene are MNHEY and SVGAGI. The CDR3 DNA sequence: TGTGCCAGCAGTTACACCGGGACAGGGGCCTACGAGCAGTACTTC. Its protein product is CASSYTGTGAYEQYF.

The chain employs TRBV5-8 and TRBJ1-4; perhaps TRBD1 as D (6 bases). Germline V gene data show CDR1 as SGHTS and CDR2 as YDEGEE. Trimming pared 2 bases from V and 4 bases from J, leaving 15 bases between. There are 16 residues in the CDR3. This chain's CDR3 is CASSLGDRSLNEKLFF. In DNA, the CDR3 is TGTGCCAGCAGCTTAGGAGACAGGTCTCTTAATGAAAAACTGTTTTTT. The variable domain in full, completed from reference TRBV5-8 and TRBJ1-4, reads EAGVTQSPTHLIKTRGQQATLRCSPISGHTSVYWYQQALGLGLQFLLWYDEGEERNRGNFPPRFSGRQFPNYSSELNVNALELEDSALYLCASSLGDRSLNEKLFFGSGTQLSVL.

In nucleotides, the CDR3 is TGTGCCAGCAGTTACTCGGGAGGGGGGAACACTGAAGCTTTCTTT. Translated, it gives CASSYSGGGNTEAFF. The chain joins TRBV6-6 to TRBJ1-1; D is perhaps TRBD1 (6 bases). Looked up from germline, CDR1 is MNHNY and CDR2 is SVGAGI (reference sequence). The germline V and J ends were trimmed by 0 bases and 1 base, with 9 bases remaining between them. CDR3 size: 15 residues.

V usage is TRBV10-3 and J usage is TRBJ1-5; the match to TRBD1 covers 9 bases. Germline V gene sequence: CDR1 ENHRY, CDR2 SYGVKD. The CDR3 is 15 residues long. V lost 6 bases to trimming and J lost 1 base; unmatched junction nucleotides: 4. The CDR3 loop reads CAISPGQGSNQPQHF. Here the CDR3 DNA reads TGTGCCATCAGCCCGGGACAGGGCAGCAATCAGCCCCAGCATTTT.

V gene TRBV28 combines with J gene TRBJ1-1; possibly TRBD1 for D (6 bases). The CDR3 consists of 15 residues. The germline gives CDR1 MDHEN, CDR2 SYDVKM. V was cut by 8 bases and J by 1 base, with 17 bases left in between. CDR3 in amino acids: CASPPETGENTEAFF. The DNA of the CDR3 is TGTGCCAGCCCACCCGAGACAGGCGAGAACACTGAAGCTTTCTTT.

This clone was counted once. V is TRBV18 and J is TRBJ2-4, with no clear D. The length of the CDR3 is 14 residues. CDR1 and CDR2 from the germline V gene are KGHSH and LQKENI. V gave up 3 bases and J gave up 6 bases, with 12 bases separating them. The CDR3 spells CASSPEVEPNIQYF. CDR3 sequence (DNA): TGTGCCAGCTCACCGGAAGTCGAGCCAAACATTCAGTACTTC.

The gene calls are TRBV5-1 and TRBJ2-7, with 8 bases aligning to TRBD1. Germline CDR1 SGHRS, CDR2 YFSETQ. V lost 5 bases and J lost 1; bases outside the gene matches: 5. This CDR3 has 14 residues. The CDR3 region has the DNA TGCGCCAGCAGAGCCCAGGGGGCTTCCTACGAGCAGTACTTC. Protein: CASRAQGASYEQYF.

The chain carries TRBV6-5 and TRBJ1-5, with D perhaps TRBD1 (5 bases). Germline V CDR1 and CDR2: MNHEY, SVGAGI. The CDR3 runs to 15 residues. V gave up 6 bases and J gave up 7 bases, with 19 bases separating them. This CDR3 is CASRPTGRGVQPQHF. DNA for the CDR3: TGTGCCAGCAGGCCGACGGGTCGGGGGGTCCAGCCCCAGCATTTT.

This clone was observed a few times. The chain has TRBV10-3 and TRBJ2-2; D is possibly TRBD2 (7 bases). Deletions cut 7 bases from V and 2 bases from J, with 14 bases between. CDR1 and CDR2 (germline): ENHRY, SYGVKD. There are 15 residues in the CDR3. CDR3 residues: CAIKAGEGNTGELFF. Here the CDR3 DNA reads TGTGCCATCAAGGCAGGGGAGGGAAACACCGGGGAGCTGTTTTTT.

The chain carries TRBV7-2 and TRBJ2-3, with 10 bases identical to TRBD2. The CDR3 runs to 15 residues. J gave up 2 bases and V 5 bases, and 4 bases lay outside the gene matches. Germline CDR1 is SGHTA and CDR2 is FQGNSA. CDR3: CASSLSGRNTDTQYF. In DNA form, the CDR3 reads TGTGCCAGCAGCCTTAGCGGGAGGAACACAGATACGCAGTATTTT. Combining the CDR3 with reference TRBV7-2 and TRBJ2-3 gives the whole variable domain GAGVSQSPSNKVTEKGKDVELRCDPISGHTALYWYRQSLGQGLEFLIYFQGNSAPDKSGLPSDRFSAERTGGSVSTLTIQRTQQEDSAVYLCASSLSGRNTDTQYFGPGTRLTVL.

This clone was detected only a few times. CDR3 nucleotides: TGCGCCAGCAGTGAGTCCAGGAATCAGCCCCAGCATTTT. This translates into CASSESRNQPQHF. The chain has TRBV10-1 and TRBJ1-5; no reliable D call. The V and J ends lost 0 bases and 4 bases respectively, with 4 bases between them. From germline, CDR1 is WNHNN and CDR2 SYGVQD (reference sequence). This CDR3 has 13 residues.

Ten or more counts support this clone. CDR3 loop: CASSQVSRGQGGYTF. CDR3 bases: TGCGCCAGCAGTCAAGTCAGCAGGGGGCAAGGGGGCTACACCTTC. The V and J genes are TRBV23-1 and TRBJ1-2; 8 nucleotides align to TRBD1. TRBV23-1 is an ORF, and what it does is uncertain. V dropped 2 bases and J dropped 8; count of bases not matched to a gene: 10. The CDR3 extends over 15 amino acids.

The chain uses TRBV6-5 and TRBJ2-2, with D hard to call. V was trimmed by 4 bases and J by 6 bases, leaving 15 bases between them. This CDR3 contains 15 residues. From germline, CDR1 is MNHEY and CDR2 SVGAGI. The CDR3 loop reads CASSSGTLGSGELFF. In nucleotides, the CDR3 is TGTGCCAGCAGTTCGGGTACCCTAGGGTCCGGGGAGCTGTTTTTT.

The chain recombines TRBV30 with TRBJ2-7; TRBD1 agrees at 9 bases. The CDR3 totals 14 residues. The V segment lost 3 bases and the J segment 1 base; nucleotides outside the gene matches: 4. Germline V CDR1 and CDR2: GTSNPN, SVGIG (reference sequence). CDR3 protein: CAWSIGTGSYEQYF. The CDR3, as DNA: TGTGCCTGGAGCATCGGGACAGGGTCCTACGAGCAGTACTTC. Full variable domain (outside the CDR3, taken from reference TRBV30 and TRBJ2-7): SQTIHQWPATLVQPVGSPLSLECTVEGTSNPNLYWYRQAAGRGLQLLFYSVGIGQISSEVPQNLSASRPQDRQFILSSKKLLLSDSGFYLCAWSIGTGSYEQYFGPGTRLTVT.

The chain couples TRBV19 to TRBJ2-3; TRBD1 matches at 10 bases. V lost 11 bases to trimming and J lost 4 bases; unmatched junction nucleotides: 12. This CDR3 is built from 15 residues. CDR1 LNHDA and CDR2 SQIVND come from the germline V gene (reference sequence). The CDR3 protein is CASRSGTGEADTQYF. The CDR3 nucleotides read TGTGCCTCCCGCTCCGGGACAGGGGAGGCAGATACGCAGTATTTT.

The chain couples TRBV10-3 to TRBJ2-2, with 10 bases fitting TRBD2. There are 15 residues in the CDR3. J gave up 3 bases and V 4 bases, and 2 bases lay outside the gene matches. Germline-derived CDR1 and CDR2 are ENHRY and SYGVKD. CDR3 DNA: TGTGCCATCAGTGCTACTAGCGGGGACACCGGGGAGCTGTTTTTT. Translating it yields CAISATSGDTGELFF.